A selection of T cell receptor beta chains follows, all from one sample in a study of cytomegalovirus exposure and HLA in healthy donors. Some clones are missing from TCRdb's copy, which holds only in-frame ones; the method was immunoSEQ multiplex PCR. The data show 180,000 or so clones, over 65% seen once. Sequencing used PBMCs. The receptors were gathered from a man between 18 and 29 years old in good health and CMV-seronegative. The CDR3 runs from the conserved cysteine through the conserved F or W. The D gene is left open where the match is weak. Size is omitted from some rows. Given values are once, few, many or a class for expanded clones.

.	TRBV7-8	TRBJ1-5	TRBD1	CASSFRSTGGLPPSNQPQHF	TGTGCCAGCAGCTTCCGTTCGACAGGGGGCTTGCCCCCTAGCAATCAGCCCCAGCATTTT
.	TRBV4-1	TRBJ2-3	.	CASRNRVGSTDTQYF	TGCGCCAGCAGGAACAGGGTTGGCAGCACAGATACGCAGTATTTT
.	TRBV19	TRBJ2-3	TRBD2	CASSIGGAADTQYF	TGTGCCAGTAGTATCGGGGGGGCCGCAGATACGCAGTATTTT
.	TRBV7-8	TRBJ2-3	TRBD2	CASSRVGTTRHADTQYF	TGTGCCAGCAGCCGGGTCGGGACTACCCGTCATGCAGATACGCAGTATTTT
.	TRBV6-5	TRBJ2-2	TRBD2	CASSYIAGAVGGELFF	TGTGCCAGCAGTTACATCGCGGGAGCGGTGGGCGGGGAGCTGTTTTTT
.	TRBV5-1	TRBJ1-1	.	CASSLGGGAFF	TGCGCCAGCAGCTTGGGGGGGGGCGCTTTCTTT
.	TRBV28	TRBJ2-2	TRBD2	CASSPWTSGRAMNTGELFF	TGTGCCAGCAGTCCATGGACTAGCGGGAGGGCCATGAACACCGGGGAGCTGTTTTTT
few	TRBV6-1	TRBJ2-2	TRBD2	CASSGLAGGTGELFF	TGTGCCAGCAGTGGACTAGCGGGAGGAACCGGGGAGCTGTTTTTT
.	TRBV18	TRBJ1-1	.	CASSPWQLNTEAFF	TGTGCCAGCTCACCATGGCAGTTGAACACTGAAGCTTTCTTT
.	TRBV6-6	TRBJ2-1	TRBD2	CASSLLAGFDNEQFF	TGTGCCAGCAGTTTATTAGCGGGATTCGACAATGAGCAGTTCTTC
.	TRBV7-2	TRBJ2-5	.	CASSAHYPETQYF	TGTGCCAGCAGCGCTCACTACCCAGAGACCCAGTACTTC
.	TRBV10-3	TRBJ2-5	TRBD2	CAIRASGGASETQYF	TGTGCCATCAGGGCGAGCGGGGGGGCGTCAGAGACCCAGTACTTC
few	TRBV10-3	TRBJ2-1	TRBD1	CAISIGQGNEQFF	TGTGCCATCAGTATTGGACAGGGAAATGAGCAGTTCTTC
.	TRBV19	TRBJ2-3	.	CASSIPGDSAKQYF	TGTGCCAGTAGTATACCCGGCGACAGTGCCAAGCAGTATTTT
.	TRBV7-2	TRBJ2-1	TRBD1	CASSLAAGGARNEQFF	TGTGCCAGCAGCTTAGCGGCAGGGGGCGCCAGGAATGAGCAGTTCTTC
once	TRBV5-8	TRBJ2-5	.	CASSWEGLPDF	TGTGCCAGCAGCTGGGAAGGACTTCCGGACTTC
.	TRBV28	TRBJ2-7	.	CASEESGSYEQYF	TGTGCCAGCGAAGAGTCAGGAAGCTACGAGCAGTACTTC
.	TRBV5-6	TRBJ2-1	.	CASSLERSNEQFF	TGTGCCAGCAGCTTGGAGAGGTCCAATGAGCAGTTCTTC
.	TRBV30	TRBJ2-1	TRBD2	CAWGGVAGGEQFF	TGTGCCTGGGGGGGGGTAGCGGGAGGCGAGCAGTTCTTC
.	TRBV30	TRBJ2-7	.	CAWSKGTKVYEQYF	TGTGCCTGGAGTAAGGGGACAAAGGTTTACGAGCAGTACTTC
.	TRBV10-2	TRBJ2-3	TRBD2	CASRPPGLASTDTQYF	TGCGCCAGCAGGCCCCCCGGACTAGCAAGCACAGATACGCAGTATTTT
.	TRBV7-2	TRBJ1-4	.	CASSLGRGEKLFF	TGTGCCAGCAGCTTAGGGCGAGGAGAAAAACTGTTTTTT
.	TRBV5-1	TRBJ2-5	TRBD1	CASSLQGNRETQYF	TGCGCCAGCAGCCTACAGGGGAACCGAGAGACCCAGTACTTC
.	TRBV9	TRBJ2-5	.	CASSAPRGALETQYF	TGTGCCAGCAGCGCCCCGCGTGGGGCGCTGGAGACCCAGTACTTC
.	TRBV7-2	TRBJ2-7	TRBD1	CASSFGDSRNEQYF	TGTGCCAGCAGCTTTGGGGACAGCAGGAACGAGCAGTACTTC
few	TRBV28	TRBJ1-2	TRBD1	CASSPRTGLYGYTF	TGTGCCAGCAGTCCAAGGACAGGGCTCTACGGCTACACCTTC
few	TRBV5-4	TRBJ1-4	TRBD1	CASSLNDRAIEKLFF	TGTGCCAGCAGCTTGAACGACAGGGCAATCGAAAAACTGTTTTTT
.	TRBV30	TRBJ1-5	.	CAWSEVGAGNQPQHF	TGTGCCTGGAGCGAGGTGGGTGCGGGCAATCAGCCCCAGCATTTT
few	TRBV7-7	TRBJ2-1	TRBD2	CASSLRVAGPMGYNEQFF	TGTGCTAGCAGCTTAAGGGTAGCGGGTCCTATGGGGTACAATGAGCAGTTCTTC
.	TRBV29-1	TRBJ1-1	TRBD1	CSVEGRGATEAFF	TGCAGCGTTGAGGGCAGGGGGGCAACTGAAGCTTTCTTT
.	TRBV7-2	TRBJ1-5	TRBD1	CASSTRQGAQPQHF	TGTGCCAGCAGCACCCGACAGGGGGCACAGCCCCAGCATTTT
once	TRBV6-1	TRBJ1-5	.	CASTPLPGRSQPQHF	TGTGCCAGCACCCCTCTGCCAGGGCGTTCTCAGCCCCAGCATTTT
once	TRBV6-5	TRBJ2-5	.	CASSYIRRGQETQYF	TGTGCCAGCAGTTACATCCGACGGGGGCAAGAGACCCAGTACTTC
.	TRBV6-1	TRBJ2-3	.	CASSERGDGTDTQYF	TGTGCCAGCAGTGAAAGGGGCGACGGCACAGATACGCAGTATTTT
.	TRBV25-1	TRBJ1-3	TRBD1	CASSVGTGGGNTIYF	TGTGCCAGCAGTGTAGGGACAGGGGGCGGAAACACCATATATTTT
.	TRBV7-8	TRBJ2-7	.	CASSLAASQPYEQYF	TGTGCCAGCAGCTTAGCGGCAAGTCAACCCTACGAGCAGTACTTC
.	TRBV15	TRBJ2-1	.	CATAEGYNEQFF	TGTGCCACCGCGGAGGGGTACAATGAGCAGTTCTTC
once	TRBV5-1	TRBJ2-1	.	CASSLAHFMSNEQFF	TGCGCCAGCAGCTTGGCCCACTTTATGTCCAATGAGCAGTTCTTC
.	TRBV5-4	TRBJ1-6	.	CASSRGLETNSPLHF	TGTGCCAGCAGCAGGGGTTTGGAAACTAATTCACCCCTCCACTTT
.	TRBV9	TRBJ1-5	.	CASSGAGGAHQPQHF	TGTGCCAGCAGCGGGGCTGGGGGGGCCCATCAGCCCCAGCATTTT
.	TRBV5-1	TRBJ2-1	TRBD1	CASTRQGARNEQFF	TGCGCCAGCACCCGACAGGGGGCGAGAAATGAGCAGTTCTTC